Included here is one T cell receptor beta chain sequence, with context. The antigen is unknown. The sample belongs to a study of T cell responses to AZD1222 COVID-19 vaccine. The method was immunoSEQ multiplex PCR; TCRdb's version includes in-frame clones alone and lacks a portion of them. The sample carries 200,000 to 250,000 clones, about 92% recorded once. There are 13 residues in the CDR3. Trimming removed 0 bases at V and 7 bases at J, with 7 bases between. Germline CDR1 SGHRS, CDR2 YFSETQ. General study points: Regions 160-218 and 743-854 dominated among vaccine-associated CD4 TCRs spanning spike. Most donors were white British, females outnumbered males, and clonal diversity was possibly underestimated. Researchers took repertoire samples only after the peak T cell response had come. Just a handful of people given AZD1222 tested seropositive at baseline.

The TCR comes from an adult in good health. This chain joins TRBV5-1 and TRBJ1-4; TRBD1 might be the D (5 bases). The specimen comprised peripheral blood, sampled on day 0 of MenACWY control vaccination. DNA of the CDR3: TGCGCCAGCAGCTTGGAGGGACGTGAAAAACTGTTTTTT. Translation gives CASSLEGREKLFF.